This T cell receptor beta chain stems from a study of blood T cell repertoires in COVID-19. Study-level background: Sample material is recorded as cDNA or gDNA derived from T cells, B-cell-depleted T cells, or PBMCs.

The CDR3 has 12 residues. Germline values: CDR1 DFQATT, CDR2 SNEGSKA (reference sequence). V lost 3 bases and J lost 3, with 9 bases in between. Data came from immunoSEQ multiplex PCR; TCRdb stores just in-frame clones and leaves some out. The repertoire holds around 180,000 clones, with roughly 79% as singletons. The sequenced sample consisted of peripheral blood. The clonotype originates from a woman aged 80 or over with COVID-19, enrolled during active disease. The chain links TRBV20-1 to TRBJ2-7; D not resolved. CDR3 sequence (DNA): TGCAGTGCTAGTATTTCCCTCTACGAGCAGTACTTC. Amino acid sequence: CSASISLYEQYF.